This TCR beta chain was sequenced in a study of early T cells in non-severe SARS-CoV-2 infection. Across the whole study: Bulk RNA from unsorted whole blood was sequenced; chains were unpaired.

TCRdb re-called the 5' RACE reads with MiXCR, one entry per CDR3 protein. The table lists about 56,000 distinct CDR3 sequences, about 10% of them singletons. V was clipped by 4 bases and J by 5 bases, with 18 bases between them. CDR3 length: 15 amino acids. In germline, CDR1 is SGHNT, CDR2 YYREEE (reference sequence). This sequence joins TRBV5-4 and TRBJ2-5; tentative D call: TRBD1 (6 bases). The specimen sequenced was whole blood. The source is an adult who was a healthcare worker with PCR-confirmed SARS-CoV-2 infection or an uninfected control (not recorded which). This chain's CDR3 is CASSLKGVGLETQYF. The CDR3 coding sequence is TGTGCCAGCAGCCTCAAGGGGGTAGGGCTGGAGACCCAGTACTTC.